The sequence of this TCR beta chain was determined in a study of vaccination and CD4 T cells after COVID-19 (dated by TCRdb to the early 2020s). Background on the whole study: The convalescent cohort comprised six males and four females, including two Hispanic individuals, seven Caucasians, two Asians and one multiracial person. Participants got two doses of the Pfizer-BioNTech BNT162b2 vaccine (n=8) or two doses of the Moderna mRNA-1273 vaccine (n=2). Post-COVID blood samples from convalescent patients were collected a median of about 100 days after diagnosis, with a range of 35 to 161 days. Post-vaccine blood samples were collected a median of approximately 72 days after the second vaccine dose, ranging from roughly 12 to 250 days. Overlapping spike peptide pools from SARS-CoV-2 and from the common cold coronaviruses HCoV-NL63, HCoV-OC43 and HCoV-229E were used as culture stimuli. Control cultures received a CEFX viral epitope pool as the positive control, an HIV-1 Nef peptide pool as the negative control, or no peptide. In approximately eleven COVID-19 convalescent patients and a handful of infection-naive healthy vaccine recipients, the spike-specific CD4+ TCR repertoire before mRNA vaccination was compared with the repertoire after mRNA vaccination. Memory CD4+ T cell crossreactivity between SARS-CoV-2 and common cold coronavirus spike proteins was assessed at the TCR clonotype level in an earlier paper using these donors.

Study-wide conclusions, independent of this receptor: The number of convalescent patients in the study was relatively small, and the study did not examine early timepoints following natural infection. In convalescent patients, a median about 84% of post-vaccine SARS-CoV-2-reactive clones were detected only after vaccination, and vaccine-specific priming was suggested by this finding. The median number of SARS-CoV-2-reactive clonotypes rose from 21 after infection to roughly 38 after vaccination, but the change was not significant. Of the vaccine-specific clones found in convalescent patients, nearly all (304 of 307) were mono-reactive for SARS-CoV-2 spike instead of being cross-reactive with common cold coronaviruses.

According to the study, the label for this sample's treatment or condition signals: approximately 11-day PBMC culture with coronavirus spike peptide pools or control peptides (ViraFEST assay). CD4+ T cells from unexposed donors were collected before the COVID-19 pandemic (2011-2018). To expand antigen-specific T cells with peptide pools and then pick out the expanded clonotypes through TCR sequencing, the study relied on the ViraFEST assay. Each well held 1.5 million to 2.5 million PBMCs cultured with around 10 ug/ml peptide pools in IMDM containing 5% human AB serum and around 10 IU/ml IL-2. On days 3 and 7, half of the culture medium was replaced with fresh IL-2-containing medium. After approximately eleven days of culture, CD4+ T cells were isolated by negative selection using the EasySep CD4+ T cell isolation kit. Unexposed donor CD4+ T cells were tested for reactivity to SARS-CoV-2 S and N and four common cold coronavirus spike pools, as cell number allowed. Ficoll-Paque Plus gradient centrifugation was used to isolate PBMCs from whole blood, and the isolated PBMCs were then either used fresh or cryopreserved at -140C. Triplicate wells were generally used for each culture condition. The leukapheresis product used for the unexposed donors was purchased from a commercial source.

About this clonotype: Its antigen remains unidentified. Nothing much larger sits one base from this clone, and base qualities are not available.

Library preparation was by PCR. TCR sequencing of DNA from cultured CD4+ T cells used the Oncomine TCR Beta short-read assay at the Johns Hopkins FTIC core. The QIAamp micro DNA kit was used to extract genomic DNA from the cultured CD4+ T cells. Oncomine TCR Beta libraries made from cultured CD4+ T cells were pooled using unique dual indexes and sequenced on an Illumina iSeq 100. Concerning the study's data processing: Non-productive sequences were filtered out, and CDR3s that did not start with C, did not end with F or W, or were shorter than 7 amino acids were discarded. Antigen-specific clonotypes were identified with the MANAFEST web application by comparing peptide-stimulated wells with reference and other culture wells. To be called positive, a clone needed an FDR below 0.05, an odds ratio above 5, and a productive frequency above 0.1% in at least two of three replicate wells. Clonotypes that were significantly expanded in both SARS-CoV-2 spike wells and at least one common cold coronavirus spike condition were defined as cross-reactive. Similarity between CDR3 sequences was evaluated in R version 3.6.1 using Levenshtein distances (stringdist) and unrooted phylogenetic trees (ape). The public reads were quality trimmed at Q25 with fastp and then assembled into clones with MiXCR by TCRdb, keeping productive beta chains. A single entry per CDR3 protein holds the most common genes and DNA from its merged rows. TCRdb, not the authors, supplied the V and J calls. Across this sample there are about 8,400 distinct CDR3 sequences, with about 42% seen only once. The ten largest clones represent approximately 19% of the sample.

At the junction V is shortened by 6 bases and J by 5 bases, with 16 bases in between. For CDR1 and CDR2, the germline V gene (reference sequence) lists WNHNN and SYGVQD. The CDR3 measures 15 amino acids from cysteine to phenylalanine. Kept here is only the CDR3 DNA, which spans 45 bases and is read in frame from base 1. The chain is assembled from TRBV10-1 and TRBJ2-2; TRBD2 is possibly the D segment (6 matching bases). The receptor's source is a human donor in good health. The sample was CD4+ T cells from blood, cultured in vitro. The CDR3 has the sequence CASSQGGKLTGELFF. The nucleotide sequence is given as TGCGCCAGCAGCCAAGGAGGGAAATTGACCGGGGAGCTGTTTTTT.